Sequencing of this T cell receptor beta chain was carried out in a study of blood T cell repertoires in COVID-19. Across the whole study: In each case, the material was cDNA or gDNA derived from T cells, B-cell-depleted T cells, or PBMCs.

Donors of Cohort 3 who recovered were those that had two negative PCRs, clearance, or symptom resolution. Profiled with immunoSEQ multiplex PCR; TCRdb holds only in-frame clones, not every one. In the table there are hundreds of thousands of clones, 80% to 90% of which are singletons. The origin of this receptor is a man aged 18 to 29 who had recovered from COVID-19. The sequencing sample was made of PBMCs or T cells enriched from blood (not recorded which).

The CDR3 region is CASSYPGQINSPLHF. As DNA, the CDR3 is TGTGCCAGCAGTTACCCGGGACAGATTAATTCACCCCTCCACTTT. V is TRBV6-2 or TRBV6-3 and J is TRBJ1-6; TRBD1 agrees at 7 bases. The length of the CDR3 is 15 residues. Germline assignment: CDR1 MNHEY and CDR2 SVGEGT. V shed 2 bases and J 6 bases; nucleotides not matched to a gene: 4.